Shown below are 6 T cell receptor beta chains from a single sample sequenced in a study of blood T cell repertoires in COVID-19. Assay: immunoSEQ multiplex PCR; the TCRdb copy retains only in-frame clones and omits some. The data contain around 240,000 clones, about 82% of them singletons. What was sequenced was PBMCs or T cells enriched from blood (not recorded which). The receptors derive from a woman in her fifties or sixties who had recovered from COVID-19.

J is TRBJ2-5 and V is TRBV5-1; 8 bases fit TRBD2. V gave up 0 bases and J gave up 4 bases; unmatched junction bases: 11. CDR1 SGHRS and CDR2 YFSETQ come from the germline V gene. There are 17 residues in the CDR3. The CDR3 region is CASSLDPGGPSRETQYF. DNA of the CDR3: TGCGCCAGCAGCTTGGATCCGGGGGGGCCTTCGAGAGAGACCCAGTACTTC.

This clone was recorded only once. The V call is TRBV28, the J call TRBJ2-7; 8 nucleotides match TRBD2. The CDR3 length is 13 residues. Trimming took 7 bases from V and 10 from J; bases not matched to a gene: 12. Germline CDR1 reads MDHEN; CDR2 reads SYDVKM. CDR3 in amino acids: CASTFSGNYGQYF. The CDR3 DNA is TGTGCCAGCACCTTTAGCGGGAATTACGGACAGTACTTC.

The CDR3 DNA follows: TGTGCCAGCACCCGGACACTGGATAATTCACCCCTCCACTTT. Protein: CASTRTLDNSPLHF. This sequence joins TRBV9 and TRBJ1-6; weak D call: TRBD1 (5 bases). The CDR3 has 14 amino acids. CDR1 SGDLS and CDR2 YYNGEE come from the germline V gene. V was shortened by 6 bases and J by 5 bases, with 12 bases between the two germline ends. The full variable domain, with the rest looked up from reference TRBV9 and TRBJ1-6, is DSGVTQTPKHLITATGQRVTLRCSPRSGDLSVYWYQQSLDQGLQFLIQYYNGEERAKGNILERFSAQQFPDLHSELNLSSLELGDSALYFCASTRTLDNSPLHFGNGTRLTVT.

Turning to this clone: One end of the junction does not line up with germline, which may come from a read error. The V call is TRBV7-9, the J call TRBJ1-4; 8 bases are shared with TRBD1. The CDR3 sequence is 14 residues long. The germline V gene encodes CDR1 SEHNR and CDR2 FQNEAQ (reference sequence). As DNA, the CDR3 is TGTGCCAGCAGCTGGACAGGGACTAATAAAAAACTGTTTTTT. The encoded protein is CASSWTGTNKKLFF.

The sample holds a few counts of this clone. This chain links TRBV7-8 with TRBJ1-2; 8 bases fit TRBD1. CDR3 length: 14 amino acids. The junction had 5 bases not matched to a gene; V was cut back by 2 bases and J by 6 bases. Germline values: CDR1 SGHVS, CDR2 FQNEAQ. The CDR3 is CASSLSGGYNGYTF. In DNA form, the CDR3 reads TGTGCCAGCAGCTTATCAGGGGGCTACAATGGCTACACCTTC. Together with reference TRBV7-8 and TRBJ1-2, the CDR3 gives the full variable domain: GAGVSQSPRYKVAKRGQDVALRCDPISGHVSLFWYQQALGQGPEFLTYFQNEAQLDKSGLPSDRFFAERPEGSVSTLKIQRTQQEDSAVYLCASSLSGGYNGYTFGSGTRLTVV.

CDR3 sequence (DNA): TGTGCCTGCACCCGATCTCGAGCGTACGAGCAGTACTTC. This encodes CACTRSRAYEQYF. This chain links TRBV30 with TRBJ2-7, with no clear D. The CDR3 sequence is 13 residues long. The V end lost 6 bases, the J end lost 4 bases, and 16 bases lay between the germline ends. Germline lookup yields CDR1 GTSNPN and CDR2 SVGIG (reference sequence).